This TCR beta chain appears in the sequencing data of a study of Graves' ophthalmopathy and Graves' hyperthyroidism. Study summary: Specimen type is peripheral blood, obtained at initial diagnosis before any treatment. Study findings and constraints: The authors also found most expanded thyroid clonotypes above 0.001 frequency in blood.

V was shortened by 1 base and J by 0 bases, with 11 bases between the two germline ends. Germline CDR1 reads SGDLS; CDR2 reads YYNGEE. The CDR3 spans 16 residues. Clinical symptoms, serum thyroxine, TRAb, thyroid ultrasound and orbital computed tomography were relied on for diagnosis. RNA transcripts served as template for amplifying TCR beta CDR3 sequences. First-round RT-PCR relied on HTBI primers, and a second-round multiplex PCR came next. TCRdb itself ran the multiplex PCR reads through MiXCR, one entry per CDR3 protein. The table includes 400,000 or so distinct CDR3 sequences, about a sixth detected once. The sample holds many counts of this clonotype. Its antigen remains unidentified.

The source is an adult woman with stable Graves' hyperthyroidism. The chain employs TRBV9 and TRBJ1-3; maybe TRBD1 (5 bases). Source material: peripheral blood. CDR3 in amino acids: CASSVSETASGNTIYF. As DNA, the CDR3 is TGTGCCAGCAGCGTATCAGAGACAGCCTCTGGAAACACCATATATTTT.